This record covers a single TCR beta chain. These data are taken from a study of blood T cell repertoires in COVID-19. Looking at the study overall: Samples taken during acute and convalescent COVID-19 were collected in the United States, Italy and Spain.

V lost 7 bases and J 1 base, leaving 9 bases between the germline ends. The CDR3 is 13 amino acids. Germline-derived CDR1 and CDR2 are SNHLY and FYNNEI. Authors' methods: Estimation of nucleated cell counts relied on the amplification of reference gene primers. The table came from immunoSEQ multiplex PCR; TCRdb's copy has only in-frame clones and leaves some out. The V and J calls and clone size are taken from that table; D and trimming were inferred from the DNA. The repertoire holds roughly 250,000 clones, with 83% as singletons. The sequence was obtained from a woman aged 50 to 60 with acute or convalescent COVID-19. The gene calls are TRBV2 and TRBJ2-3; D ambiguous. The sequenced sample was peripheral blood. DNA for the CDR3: TGTGCCAGCACACCCCCAGGCACAGATACGCAGTATTTT. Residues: CASTPPGTDTQYF.